The table lists the clone carrying this TCR beta chain with many counts. This record belongs to a study of early T cells in non-severe SARS-CoV-2 infection. With 6 bases removed from V and 0 bases from J, the gap between germline ends came to 15 bases. This CDR3 region has 15 residues. Germline values: CDR1 MNHEY, CDR2 SVGEGT. In the library, individual cDNA molecules carried attached unique molecular identifiers. TCRdb reprocessed the 5' RACE reads with MiXCR, giving one entry per CDR3 protein. Of about 50,000 distinct CDR3 sequences in the sample, over 8% were seen once. J is TRBJ2-7 and V is TRBV6-2 or TRBV6-3; D remains unclear. The material was whole blood, obtained at baseline. The clonotype comes from an adult who was a healthcare worker with PCR-confirmed SARS-CoV-2 infection or an uninfected control (not recorded which). CDR3 in amino acids: CASSPPSGSSYEQYF. CDR3 sequence (DNA): TGTGCCAGCAGCCCTCCTTCGGGCAGCTCCTACGAGCAGTACTTC.